This TCR beta chain was profiled in a study of OX40 agonist ivuxolimab in advanced cancers. Only in-frame clones appear in the TCRdb table, and some are missing; sequencing was by immunoSEQ multiplex PCR. The table records tens of thousands of clones, about 88% of them present only once. The V end lost 4 bases, the J end lost 6 bases, and 19 bases lay between the germline ends. Germline lookup yields CDR1 MGHRA and CDR2 YSYEKL. The CDR3 loop spans 16 amino acids. The TCR sequence derives from an adult with an advanced solid tumor such as melanoma, head and neck, liver or kidney cancer. This chain connects TRBV4-1 to TRBJ1-5; D remains unclear. The input for sequencing was CD4+ or CD8+ T cells sorted from blood, taken in a trial of the OX40 agonist ivuxolimab. The CDR3 nucleotides read TGCGCCAGCAGCCTAGACCCCCATGACCGGCGTCAGCCCCAGCATTTT. It encodes CASSLDPHDRRQPQHF.